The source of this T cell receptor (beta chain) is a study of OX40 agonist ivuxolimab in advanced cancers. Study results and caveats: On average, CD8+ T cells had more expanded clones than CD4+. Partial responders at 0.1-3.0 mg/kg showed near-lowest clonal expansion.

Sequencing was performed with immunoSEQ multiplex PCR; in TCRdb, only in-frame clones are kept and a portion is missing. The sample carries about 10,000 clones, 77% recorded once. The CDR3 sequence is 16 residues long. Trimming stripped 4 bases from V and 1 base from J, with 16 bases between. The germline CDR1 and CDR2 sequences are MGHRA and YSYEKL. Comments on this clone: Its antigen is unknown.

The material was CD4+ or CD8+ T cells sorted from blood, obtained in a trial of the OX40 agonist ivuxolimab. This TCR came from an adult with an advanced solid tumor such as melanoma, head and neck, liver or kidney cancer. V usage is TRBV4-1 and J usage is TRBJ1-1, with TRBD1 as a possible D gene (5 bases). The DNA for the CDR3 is TGCGCCAGCAGCCCCCACGTTGGGGACGGGAACACTGAAGCTTTCTTT. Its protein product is CASSPHVGDGNTEAFF.